This passage covers 26 T cell receptor beta chains from one sample sequenced in a study of sequential checkpoint blockade in melanoma. Libraries were prepared by immunoSEQ multiplex PCR; TCRdb keeps only in-frame clonotypes and omits some of them. There are 15,000 to 20,000 clones in the sample; under 85% occur only once, and more than 4% lies in the top ten. Treatment meaning: randomized to nivolumab then ipilimumab (arm A) or the reverse (arm B). Sample: tumor tissue (inferred from file names), taken from a patient given nivolumab and ipilimumab in sequence. Every receptor here comes from a human donor with melanoma.

The gene calls are TRBV29-1 and TRBJ2-1; D may be TRBD1 or TRBD2 (6 bases each). This CDR3 region has 15 residues. Trimming pared 7 bases from V and 5 bases from J, leaving 21 bases between. CDR1 and CDR2 (germline): SQVTM, ANQGSEA. The CDR3 DNA reads TGCAGCGCCTCCGGGGGCAGGGGTGATCACAATGAGCAGTTCTTC. Amino acid sequence: CSASGGRGDHNEQFF.

This chain joins TRBV7-6 and TRBJ2-4; TRBD1 aligns across 9 bases. The CDR3 contains 15 residues. V shed 4 bases, J shed 9 bases, and the junction held 10 bases outside the gene matches. Per the germline V gene, CDR1 is SGHVS and CDR2 is FNYEAQ. The CDR3 DNA follows: TGTGCCAGCAGCTCACCGGGACAGGGTTTTGGCATTCAGTACTTC. Translation gives CASSSPGQGFGIQYF.

The V call is TRBV10-2, the J call TRBJ2-7, with TRBD2 matching 9 bases. There are 14 residues in the CDR3. V shed 6 bases and J 7 bases; nucleotides not matched to a gene: 10. Germline CDR1 reads WSHSY; CDR2 reads SAAADI. For the CDR3, the DNA is TGCGCCAGCAGGTTGAGTAGCGGGAGAGGGGAGCAGTACTTC. Its translation is CASRLSSGRGEQYF.

CDR3 in DNA: TGCGCCAGCAGCTTAGCGGGAGTAGGTAACGAGCAGTACTTC. Protein product: CASSLAGVGNEQYF. The chain has TRBV5-1 and TRBJ2-7; 8 nucleotides align to TRBD2. Germline CDR1 and CDR2: SGHRS and YFSETQ. The junction had 6 bases not matched to a gene; V was cut back by 2 bases and J by 5 bases. This CDR3 is 14 amino acids long.

The chain joins TRBV11-3 to TRBJ1-1; D is undetermined. The germline V and J ends were trimmed by 1 base and 1 base, with 10 bases remaining between them. Germline V gene sequence: CDR1 SGHNT, CDR2 YENEEA. This CDR3 has 15 residues. As DNA, the CDR3 is TGTGCCAGCAGCTTAGGAGGTCTTCGGAACACTGAAGCTTTCTTT. This gives the protein CASSLGGLRNTEAFF. Supplemented by reference TRBV11-3 and TRBJ1-1, the full variable domain reads EAGVVQSPRYKIIEKKQPVAFWCNPISGHNTLYWYLQNLGQGPELLIRYENEEAVDDSQLPKDRFSAERLKGVDSTLKIQPAELGDSAVYLCASSLGGLRNTEAFFGQGTRLTVV.

The sample holds one count of this clone. One end of the junction varies from germline; a read error may be responsible. The rearrangement joins TRBV9 to TRBJ2-7; D is uncertain. The length of the CDR3 is 13 residues. Germline CDR1 SGDLS, CDR2 YYNGEE. DNA of the CDR3: TGTGCCAGCAGCGCATCCACGACCCTTCCGCGGAGCTTC. This codes for CASSASTTLPRSF. The whole variable domain, remainder taken from reference TRBV9 and TRBJ2-7, is DSGVTQTPKHLITATGQRVTLRCSPRSGDLSVYWYQQSLDQGLQFLIQYYNGEERAKGNILERFSAQQFPDLHSELNLSSLELGDSALYFCASSASTTLPRSFGPGTRLTVT.

This chain joins TRBV5-1 and TRBJ2-5; 7 nucleotides align to TRBD1. V gave up 4 bases and J gave up 2 bases; unmatched junction bases: 11. This CDR3 contains 16 residues. The V gene's germline CDR1 is SGHRS and CDR2 YFSETQ. For the CDR3, the DNA is TGCGCCAGCAGCCCGGTATTCGACAGGGAACAAGAGACCCAGTACTTC. It yields the protein CASSPVFDREQETQYF. Looking up the rest from reference TRBV5-1 and TRBJ2-5 gives the full variable domain: KAGVTQTPRYLIKTRGQQVTLSCSPISGHRSVSWYQQTPGQGLQFLFEYFSETQRNKGNFPGRFSGRQFSNSRSEMNVSTLELGDSALYLCASSPVFDREQETQYFGPGTRLLVL.

The DNA of the CDR3 is TGTGCCTGGAGTGCCCGACGAGGGGCTAGCAATCAGCCCCAGCATTTT. This gives the protein CAWSARRGASNQPQHF. The chain links TRBV30 to TRBJ1-5, with a tentative D call TRBD1 (5 bases). Germline V gene data show CDR1 as GTSNPN and CDR2 as SVGIG (reference sequence). The CDR3 length is 16 residues. Trimming cost V 1 base and J 0 bases, with 13 bases left between them.

This clone was counted a single time. The chain uses TRBV28 and TRBJ2-5; D might be TRBD1 or TRBD2, each matching 6 bases. The CDR3 consists of 16 residues. V lost 3 bases to trimming and J lost 2 bases, with 16 bases between them. In germline, CDR1 is MDHEN, CDR2 SYDVKM. CDR3 residues: CASSFRSGALQETQYF. The CDR3 region has the DNA TGTGCCAGCAGTTTCAGATCGGGGGCCCTTCAAGAGACCCAGTACTTC.

The chain couples TRBV18 to TRBJ2-5; D is unclear. Germline assignment: CDR1 KGHSH and CDR2 LQKENI. The CDR3 extends over 17 amino acids. V gave up 2 bases and J gave up 7 bases, with 23 bases separating them. The CDR3 reads CASSPYGLNIHSGTQYF. The DNA of the CDR3 is TGTGCCAGCTCACCATACGGGCTTAATATCCATTCTGGGACCCAGTACTTC. Full variable domain (missing parts from reference TRBV18 and TRBJ2-5): NAGVMQNPRHLVRRRGQEARLRCSPMKGHSHVYWYRQLPEEGLKFMVYLQKENIIDESGMPKERFSAEFPKEGPSILRIQQVVRGDSAAYFCASSPYGLNIHSGTQYFGPGTRLLVL.

The rearrangement uses TRBV18 and TRBJ1-1; 7 nucleotides agree with TRBD1. This CDR3 has 14 residues. The ends lost 5 bases at V and 4 bases at J; junction bases unmatched: 7. The germline V gene encodes CDR1 KGHSH and CDR2 LQKENI. The CDR3 reads CASSTSGGGTEAFF. CDR3 bases: TGTGCCAGCTCAACCTCAGGGGGAGGCACTGAAGCTTTCTTT.

The chain is built from TRBV6-8 and TRBJ1-5, with a tentative D call TRBD1 (5 bases). V was trimmed by 10 bases and J by 3 bases, leaving 13 bases between them. This CDR3 region has 13 residues. Per the germline V gene, CDR1 is MNHGY and CDR2 is SAAAGT. This chain's CDR3 is CATADIPNQPQHF. The CDR3 nucleotides are TGTGCCACTGCGGACATACCCAATCAGCCCCAGCATTTT.

V gene TRBV15 combines with J gene TRBJ2-1; TRBD2 matches at 10 bases. This CDR3 comprises 16 residues. J gave up 3 bases and V 6 bases, and 8 bases lay outside the gene matches. CDR1 is LNHNV and CDR2 is YYDKDF in the germline V gene (reference sequence). The CDR3 DNA follows: TGTGCCACCAGAGATGATAGCGGGAGGATCTACAATGAGCAGTTCTTC. Translating gives CATRDDSGRIYNEQFF.

The chain has TRBV19 and TRBJ2-5, with D possibly matching TRBD1 (6 bases). The V gene lost 3 bases and the J gene lost 2 bases, with 10 bases spanning the gap. The CDR3 contains 14 residues. Germline CDR1 reads LNHDA; CDR2 reads SQIVND (reference sequence). The CDR3 reads CASSIGQGQETQYF. For the CDR3, the DNA is TGTGCCAGTAGTATCGGGCAGGGGCAAGAGACCCAGTACTTC.

A note on this clone: Mismatch with germline at one junction end may stem from a read error. J is TRBJ2-7 and V is TRBV6-8; 11 bases fit TRBD1. The CDR3 sequence is 15 residues long. Germline assignment: CDR1 MNHGY and CDR2 SAAAGT. CDR3 sequence (DNA): TGTGCCATCAGTGCGCCGGGACAGGGGGCCTACGAGCAGTACTTC. Its protein product is CAISAPGQGAYEQYF.

The chain couples TRBV5-1 to TRBJ1-2, with no clear D. This CDR3 is 15 amino acids long. The V gene lost 4 bases and the J gene lost 7 bases, with 20 bases spanning the gap. Looked up from germline, CDR1 is SGHRS and CDR2 is YFSETQ. This CDR3 reads CASSQASGLYGGYTF. In nucleotides, the CDR3 is TGCGCCAGCAGCCAAGCGAGCGGGCTTTATGGTGGCTACACCTTC.

This chain uses TRBV23-1 with TRBJ2-3, with D hard to call. Being an ORF, TRBV23-1 has a function that is uncertain. The CDR3 has 13 residues. With 9 bases removed from V and 0 bases from J, the gap between germline ends came to 10 bases. CDR3 DNA: TGCGCCAGTACAGAACCTAGCACAGATACGCAGTATTTT. As protein: CASTEPSTDTQYF.

The chain has TRBV11-3 and TRBJ1-2, with 11 bases lining up with TRBD1. CDR3 length: 15 residues. V dropped 5 bases and J dropped 11; count of bases not matched to a gene: 13. Germline assignment: CDR1 SGHNT and CDR2 YENEEA. The CDR3 DNA follows: TGTGCCAGCAGCACCTGGACAGGGGGCGCAGATAGGTACACCTTC. Protein: CASSTWTGGADRYTF.

A single count supports this clone. The J gene is TRBJ1-1, the V gene TRBV19; D gene uncertain. The length of the CDR3 is 14 residues. Germline loops: CDR1 LNHDA, CDR2 SQIVND (reference sequence). The ends were cut back, 3 bases at V and 1 base at J, with 9 bases in the middle. CDR3 nucleotide sequence: TGTGCCAGTAGTATTCTGGATTGGAACACTGAAGCTTTCTTT. Translation: CASSILDWNTEAFF.

This clone was seen a handful of times. This rearrangement joins TRBV6-8 to TRBJ2-5; the match to TRBD2 covers 7 bases. The CDR3 totals 12 residues. Germline V gives CDR1 MNHGY, CDR2 SAAAGT. With 10 bases clipped from V and 5 bases from J, the junction kept 7 bases outside the gene matches. The DNA for the CDR3 is TGTGCCACCCGACTAGCTTACGAGACCCAGTACTTC. This translates into CATRLAYETQYF.

This rearrangement joins TRBV5-1 to TRBJ2-7; maybe TRBD1 (6 bases). The length of the CDR3 is 15 residues. Trimming took off 4 bases at V and 0 bases at J, with 14 bases between the two ends. Germline V lookup: CDR1 SGHRS, CDR2 YFSETQ. This CDR3 is CASSVSQGSSYEQYF. The CDR3 DNA reads as TGCGCCAGCAGCGTATCTCAGGGGTCCTCCTACGAGCAGTACTTC.

In this sample, this clone turned up once. V and J are TRBV8-2 and TRBJ2-7; the listed D gene, TRBD1, was not tested against the DNA. TRBV8-2 counts as a pseudogene. The CDR3 totals 16 residues. The CDR3 here is CASSLSRQGLSYEQYF. The CDR3 nucleotides read TGTGCCAGCAGTTTATCTCGACAGGGGCTTTCCTACGAGCAGTACTTC.

The chain is built from TRBV5-1 and TRBJ1-5; D unresolved. Germline CDR1 SGHRS, CDR2 YFSETQ. Trimming stripped 5 bases from V and 1 base from J, with 10 bases between. There are 14 residues in the CDR3. The CDR3 sequence: CASRREGSNQPQHF. CDR3 in DNA: TGCGCCAGCAGGAGGGAAGGGAGCAATCAGCCCCAGCATTTT.

This clone was counted only a few times. J is TRBJ1-1 and V is TRBV12-5; D call uncertain. The length of the CDR3 is 12 residues. Looked up from germline, CDR1 is LGHNT and CDR2 is FRNRAP. V was pared by 0 bases and J by 10 bases, with 9 bases between. The chain's CDR3 is CASGLVMSGAFF. The CDR3 DNA sequence: TGTGCTAGTGGTTTGGTAATGAGTGGAGCTTTCTTT.

The chain has TRBV6-8 and TRBJ2-1, with D possibly being TRBD1 (5 bases). CDR3 length equals 13 residues. Between the trimmed V and J ends, which lost 4 bases and 5 bases, there was a span of 9 bases. CDR1 is MNHGY and CDR2 is SAAAGT in the germline V gene. CDR3 in DNA: TGTGCCAGCAGTTCAGGCAGGGACAATGAGCAGTTCTTC. Its protein product is CASSSGRDNEQFF.

The genes are TRBV12-5 and TRBJ1-1; 11 nucleotides align to TRBD1. CDR1 LGHNT and CDR2 FRNRAP come from the germline V gene. The V and J ends lost 6 bases and 3 bases, in that order; junction bases with no gene match: 3. CDR3 length: 14 amino acids. DNA for the CDR3: TGTGCTAGTGGGGGGACAGGGGGTGACACTGAAGCTTTCTTT. It encodes CASGGTGGDTEAFF.